The 26 T cell receptor beta chains below were found in one sample sequenced in a study of early T cells in non-severe SARS-CoV-2 infection. TCRdb processed the 5' RACE reads anew with MiXCR; each CDR3 protein has one entry. In the table there are about 50,000 distinct CDR3 sequences, about a tenth of which are singletons. Sequenced input: whole blood. Every receptor here comes from an adult who was a healthcare worker with PCR-confirmed SARS-CoV-2 infection or an uninfected control (not recorded which).

This clonotype was seen ten or more times. The chain carries TRBV27 and TRBJ1-1; 7 bases agree with TRBD1. This CDR3 spans 17 amino acids. Losses at the gene ends were 5 bases for V and 6 bases for J; bases not matched to a gene: 18. CDR1 and CDR2 from the germline V gene are MNHEY and SMNVEV (reference sequence). CDR3 coding DNA: TGTGCCAGCAGTCCCATGACAGGGAGGGGATCAAACTCTGAAGCTTTCTTT. Its protein product is CASSPMTGRGSNSEAFF.

The chain links TRBV7-9 to TRBJ2-7; D is unresolved. In germline, CDR1 is SEHNR, CDR2 FQNEAQ (reference sequence). V was cut by 0 bases and J by 5 bases, with 14 bases left in between. The CDR3 sequence is 15 residues long. CDR3 amino acids: CASSLADGFPDEQYF. The CDR3 DNA reads as TGTGCCAGCAGCTTAGCTGATGGCTTTCCCGACGAGCAGTACTTC.

The chain recombines TRBV20-1 with TRBJ2-5, with 9 positions matching TRBD2. With V trimmed by 1 base and J by 0 bases, 18 bases remained unmatched. The CDR3 covers 20 residues. Germline CDR1 reads DFQATT; CDR2 reads SNEGSKA (reference sequence). As DNA, the CDR3 is TGCAGTGCTAGAGTTCGGACTGAGGAGACTAGCGGAGGGTACCAAGAGACCCAGTACTTC. Translated: CSARVRTEETSGGYQETQYF.

This clonotype has ten or more counts. The V and J genes are TRBV28 and TRBJ1-1; D uncertain. The V end was cut by 5 bases, the J end by 0 bases, with 7 bases between. CDR1 is MDHEN and CDR2 is SYDVKM in the germline V gene. CDR3 length equals 13 residues. The CDR3 protein is CASSMIVNTEAFF. CDR3 in DNA: TGTGCCAGCAGTATGATTGTGAACACTGAAGCTTTCTTT.

This sequence joins TRBV7-9 and TRBJ2-1; perhaps D is TRBD1 or TRBD2 (7 bases each). The CDR3 runs to 16 residues. V lost 2 bases to trimming and J lost 4 bases, with 15 bases between them. Germline loops: CDR1 SEHNR, CDR2 FQNEAQ (reference sequence). CDR3: CASSLIPQGGYNEQFF. CDR3 coding DNA: TGTGCCAGCAGCTTAATTCCGCAGGGGGGGTACAATGAGCAGTTCTTC.

This clonotype was seen ten or more times. The gene calls are TRBV20-1 and TRBJ1-6; 7 nucleotides agree with TRBD1. The CDR3 runs to 13 residues. Losses at the gene ends were 2 bases for V and 6 bases for J; bases not matched to a gene: 1. Per the germline V gene, CDR1 is DFQATT and CDR2 is SNEGSKA (reference sequence). CDR3: CSARQGVNSPLHF. The CDR3 DNA sequence: TGCAGTGCTAGACAGGGGGTTAATTCACCCCTCCACTTT.

This clonotype occurred many times. J is TRBJ2-2 and V is TRBV12-5; the D gene is possibly TRBD1 (6 bases). The germline V gene encodes CDR1 LGHNT and CDR2 FRNRAP. This CDR3 comprises 15 residues. The ends were cut back, 7 bases at V and 4 bases at J, with 16 bases in the middle. The CDR3 is CASAVDRPGTGELFF. Here the CDR3 DNA reads TGTGCTAGTGCCGTAGACAGGCCGGGCACCGGGGAGCTGTTTTTT.

DNA for the CDR3: TGTGCCAGCAGATCTACAGCCTCGAACACTGAAGCTTTCTTT. Amino acids: CASRSTASNTEAFF. The J gene is TRBJ1-1, the V gene TRBV6-1, with no clear D. The CDR3 consists of 14 residues. Trimming stripped 6 bases from V and 1 base from J, with 12 bases between. Germline CDR1 reads MNHNS; CDR2 reads SASEGT.

This clonotype has ten or more counts. V usage is TRBV11-2 and J usage is TRBJ2-1; 8 bases line up with TRBD2. This CDR3 spans 15 amino acids. With 4 bases clipped from V and 3 bases from J, the junction kept 5 bases outside the gene matches. The germline gives CDR1 SGHAT, CDR2 FQNNGV. The CDR3, as DNA: TGTGCCAGCAGCTCGAGCGGGGGTATCTACAATGAGCAGTTCTTC. Translated, it gives CASSSSGGIYNEQFF.

Ten or more counts support this clonotype. This chain uses TRBV6-2 or TRBV6-3 with TRBJ2-4; the D gene is possibly TRBD1 (5 bases). Trimming pared 7 bases from V and 6 bases from J, leaving 13 bases between. This CDR3 has 13 amino acids. Germline CDR1 MNHEY, CDR2 SVGEGT. CDR3 DNA: TGTGCCAGCAACACAGGATATGGAAACATTCAGTACTTC. This encodes CASNTGYGNIQYF.

This clonotype was picked up a small number of times. CDR3 sequence reads: CASSVRGLQFF. CDR3 bases: TGTGCCAGCAGTGTTCGGGGACTACAGTTCTTC. The chain carries TRBV2 and TRBJ2-1, with TRBD2 matching over 7 bases. The CDR3 consists of 11 residues. V shed 4 bases and J 13 bases; nucleotides not matched to a gene: 4. The germline V gene encodes CDR1 SNHLY and CDR2 FYNNEI. Full variable domain (rest looked up from reference TRBV2 and TRBJ2-1): EPEVTQTPSHQVTQMGQEVILRCVPISNHLYFYWYRQILGQKVEFLVSFYNNEISEKSEIFDDQFSVERPDGSNFTLKIRSTKLEDSAMYFCASSVRGLQFFGPGTRLTVL.

Many counts were recorded for this clonotype. The DNA of the CDR3 is TGTGCCAGCAGTTTATCAACAACGGGGTCCTACAATGAGCAGTTCTTC. Amino acids: CASSLSTTGSYNEQFF. The gene calls are TRBV28 and TRBJ2-1; a possible D gene is TRBD2 (5 bases). This CDR3 has 16 amino acids. The germline gives CDR1 MDHEN, CDR2 SYDVKM. V lost 1 base and J 1 base, leaving 11 bases between the germline ends.

The chain is built from TRBV5-1 and TRBJ2-7, with D unresolved. Germline assignment: CDR1 SGHRS and CDR2 YFSETQ. V dropped 0 bases and J dropped 6 bases, with 7 bases sitting between them. The CDR3 covers 12 residues. CDR3 DNA sequence: TGCGCCAGCAGCTTGGGCTCGAGCGAGCAGTACTTC. Residues: CASSLGSSEQYF.

V is TRBV9 and J is TRBJ2-1; D is perhaps TRBD2 (6 bases). The CDR3 has 12 amino acids. With 3 bases removed from V and 10 bases from J, the gap between germline ends came to 11 bases. From germline, CDR1 is SGDLS and CDR2 YYNGEE. In nucleotides, the CDR3 is TGTGCCAGCAGCGGGGACGGGGGAGAGCAGTTCTTC. This gives the protein CASSGDGGEQFF.

The table lists this clonotype with a count of one. This may stem from a read error, because a much larger clone lies one nucleotide away. The J gene is TRBJ2-1, the V gene TRBV29-1; 8 nucleotides match TRBD2. Germline-derived CDR1 and CDR2 are SQVTM and ANQGSEA. With 5 bases clipped from V and 10 bases from J, the junction kept 7 bases outside the gene matches. This CDR3 spans 12 amino acids. The CDR3 sequence is CSVRLTGGEQFF. The CDR3 bases are TGCAGCGTTCGACTAACGGGAGGGGAGCAGTTCTTC.

This clonotype was counted ten times or more. The chain employs TRBV7-9 and TRBJ2-7, with D possibly matching TRBD1 (5 bases). The germline V gene has CDR1 SEHNR and CDR2 FQNEAQ (reference sequence). Trimming pared 5 bases from V and 1 base from J, leaving 15 bases between. CDR3 size: 15 residues. The CDR3 DNA reads as TGTGCCAGCAGCCCCCCTGGGGCAATTTCCTACGAGCAGTACTTC. This encodes CASSPPGAISYEQYF.

This clonotype has a count of ten or more. One end of the junction fails to match germline, which may point to a read error. This sequence joins TRBV11-2 and TRBJ1-5; tentatively, D is TRBD1 (5 bases). The germline gives CDR1 SGHAT, CDR2 FQNNGV. The CDR3 length is 15 residues. DNA for the CDR3: TGTGCCAGCAGCCTAGACCGGGACCTCAATCAGCCCCAGCATTTT. Translated: CASSLDRDLNQPQHF.

CDR3 in DNA: TGTGCCAGCAGCCTCGGGACAGGGGGGTCGCAGCCCCAGCATTTT. Amino acid sequence: CASSLGTGGSQPQHF. The chain uses TRBV12-3 or TRBV12-4 and TRBJ1-5; TRBD1 matches 11 bases. This CDR3 is built from 15 residues. V shed 6 bases, J shed 7 bases, and the junction held 8 bases outside the gene matches.

This clonotype appeared many times. The chain recombines TRBV7-9 with TRBJ1-3; no reliable D call. Germline V gene sequence: CDR1 SEHNR, CDR2 FQNEAQ (reference sequence). Trimming stripped 5 bases from V and 15 bases from J, with 29 bases between. CDR3 length equals 16 residues. In DNA form, the CDR3 reads TGTGCCAGCAGCCAACCCCCCACAACAAGACGGCCTTACCAATATTTT. Translated, it gives CASSQPPTTRRPYQYF.

The table lists this clonotype with many counts. The gene calls are TRBV19 and TRBJ1-2, with 9 bases aligning to TRBD1. The germline CDR1 and CDR2 sequences are LNHDA and SQIVND (reference sequence). The J segment lost 8 bases and the V segment lost 6 bases, leaving 13 bases of the junction unmatched. This CDR3 is 15 amino acids long. In DNA form, the CDR3 reads TGTGCCAGTAGATCTAGCCGGGACAGGGCTGGCGGCTACACCTTC. Translating it yields CASRSSRDRAGGYTF.

This clonotype was observed many times. The chain employs TRBV29-1 and TRBJ1-1; perhaps TRBD1 as D (5 bases). Trimming took off 8 bases at V and 3 bases at J, with 7 bases between the two ends. CDR3 length: 10 amino acids. Germline CDR1 and CDR2: SQVTM and ANQGSEA. The CDR3 DNA follows: TGCAGCCTAGGGGACACTGAAGCTTTCTTT. Amino acids: CSLGDTEAFF. Drawing the rest from reference TRBV29-1 and TRBJ1-1, the complete variable domain is SAVISQKPSRDICQRGTSLTIQCQVDSQVTMMFWYRQQPGQSLTLIATANQGSEATYESGFVIDKFPISRPNLTFSTLTVSNMSPEDSSIYLCSLGDTEAFFGQGTRLTVV.

V usage is TRBV25-1 and J usage is TRBJ2-3; D is unresolved. V gave up 3 bases and J gave up 2 bases, with 6 bases separating them. CDR3 length equals 13 residues. Germline lookup yields CDR1 MGHDK and CDR2 SYGVNS. The CDR3 DNA follows: TGTGCCAGCAGTGACCCTAACACAGATACGCAGTATTTT. Its protein is CASSDPNTDTQYF.

V is TRBV4-2 and J is TRBJ2-6; D not resolved. Trimming stripped 3 bases from V and 0 bases from J, with 12 bases between. The CDR3 loop spans 17 amino acids. The germline V gene encodes CDR1 LGHNA and CDR2 YNFKEQ. The chain's CDR3 is CASSHSRVNSGANVLTF. The DNA for the CDR3 is TGTGCCAGCAGCCACTCCCGGGTGAACTCTGGGGCCAACGTCCTGACTTTC.

The count of this clonotype is one. The chain carries TRBV5-1 and TRBJ2-1, with TRBD1 matching over 10 bases. Germline CDR1 and CDR2: SGHRS and YFSETQ. V lost 2 bases, J lost 8 bases, and 7 bases stayed unmatched. This CDR3 spans 15 amino acids. The chain's CDR3 is CASSFQGQGRHEQFF. The CDR3 DNA is TGCGCCAGCAGCTTCCAGGGACAGGGGCGCCATGAGCAGTTCTTC.

This clonotype was observed many times. The V gene is TRBV7-9, the J gene TRBJ2-3; D not certain. Germline V lookup: CDR1 SEHNR, CDR2 FQNEAQ (reference sequence). The CDR3 covers 12 residues. The germline V and J ends were trimmed by 5 bases and 6 bases, with 9 bases remaining between them. CDR3 sequence: CASSASPDTQYF. DNA of the CDR3: TGTGCCAGCAGCGCGAGCCCGGATACGCAGTATTTT.

This clonotype was counted many times. The J gene is TRBJ2-5, the V gene TRBV18, with D uncertain. Germline V lookup: CDR1 KGHSH, CDR2 LQKENI. The CDR3 sequence is 15 residues long. Trimming removed 3 bases from V and 5 bases from J, with 16 bases in between. CDR3 DNA: TGTGCCAGCTCACCGGGGTCGTCACCGTGGGAGACCCAGTACTTC. Translated: CASSPGSSPWETQYF.